Included here is one T cell receptor (beta chain) sequence, with context. The junction had 9 bases not matched to a gene; V was cut back by 7 bases and J by 2 bases. The CDR3 extends over 14 amino acids. Germline V gives CDR1 SQVTM, CDR2 ANQGSEA. The sample belongs to a study of blood T cells in healthy people across ages. With a J-beta primer mix and a sample-barcoded 5' primer, a second PCR ran about 6 to 11 cycles. TCRdb redid the calling of the 5' RACE reads with MiXCR, one entry per CDR3 protein. Of some 1,000,000 distinct CDR3 sequences listed, almost 25% were seen once; the top ten hold about 0.69%. The data also belong to a second study, concerning T cells of mothers and their children.

The specimen sequenced was blood. This sequence originates from a girl between 2 and 10 years old in good health. The gene calls are TRBV29-1 and TRBJ2-7; 9 bases fit TRBD1. Written as DNA, the CDR3 is TGCAGCGCCAGCGAGACAGGGGGACCCTACGAGCAGTACTTC. Protein sequence: CSASETGGPYEQYF.